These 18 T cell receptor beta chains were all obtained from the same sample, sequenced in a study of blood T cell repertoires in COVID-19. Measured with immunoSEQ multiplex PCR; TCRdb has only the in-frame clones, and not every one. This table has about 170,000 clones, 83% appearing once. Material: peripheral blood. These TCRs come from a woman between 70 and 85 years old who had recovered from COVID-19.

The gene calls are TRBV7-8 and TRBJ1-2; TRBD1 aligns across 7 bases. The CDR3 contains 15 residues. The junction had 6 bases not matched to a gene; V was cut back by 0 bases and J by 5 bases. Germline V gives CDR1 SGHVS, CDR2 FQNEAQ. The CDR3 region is CASSLAPSGGYGYTF. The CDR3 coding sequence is TGTGCCAGCAGCTTAGCGCCTTCAGGGGGTTATGGCTACACCTTC.

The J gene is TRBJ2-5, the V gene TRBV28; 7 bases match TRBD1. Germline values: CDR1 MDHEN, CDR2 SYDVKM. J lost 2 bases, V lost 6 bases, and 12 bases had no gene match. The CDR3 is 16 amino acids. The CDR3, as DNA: TGTGCCAGCAGCTCTCCCTCAGGGGGTACACAAGAGACCCAGTACTTC. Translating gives CASSSPSGGTQETQYF.

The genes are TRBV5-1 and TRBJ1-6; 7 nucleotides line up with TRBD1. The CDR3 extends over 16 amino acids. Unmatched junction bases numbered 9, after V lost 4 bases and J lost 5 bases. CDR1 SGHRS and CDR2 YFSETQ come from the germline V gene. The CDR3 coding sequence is TGCGCCAGCAGCGACCGCCGACAGGGTGATAATTCACCCCTCCACTTT. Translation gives CASSDRRQGDNSPLHF.

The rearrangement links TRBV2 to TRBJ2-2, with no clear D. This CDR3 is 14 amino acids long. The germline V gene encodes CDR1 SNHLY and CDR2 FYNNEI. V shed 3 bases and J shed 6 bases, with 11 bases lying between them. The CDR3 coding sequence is TGTGCCAGCAGTGAGCTCAGGTCCCCCGGGGAGCTGTTTTTT. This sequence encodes CASSELRSPGELFF.

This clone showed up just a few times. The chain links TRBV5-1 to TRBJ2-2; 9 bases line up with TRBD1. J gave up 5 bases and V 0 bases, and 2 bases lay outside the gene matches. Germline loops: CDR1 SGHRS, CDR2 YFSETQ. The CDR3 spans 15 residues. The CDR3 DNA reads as TGCGCCAGCAGCTTGGGACAGGGGGGAACCGGGGAGCTGTTTTTT. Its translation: CASSLGQGGTGELFF.

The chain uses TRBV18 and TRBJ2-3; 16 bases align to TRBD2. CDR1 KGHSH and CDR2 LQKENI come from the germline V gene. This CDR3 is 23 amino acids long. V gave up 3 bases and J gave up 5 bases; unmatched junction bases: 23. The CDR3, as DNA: TGTGCCAGCTCACCGCGGTCGGGGACCTCCCCGGGACTAGCGGGAGGGCCGGTAGATACGCAGTATTTT. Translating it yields CASSPRSGTSPGLAGGPVDTQYF.

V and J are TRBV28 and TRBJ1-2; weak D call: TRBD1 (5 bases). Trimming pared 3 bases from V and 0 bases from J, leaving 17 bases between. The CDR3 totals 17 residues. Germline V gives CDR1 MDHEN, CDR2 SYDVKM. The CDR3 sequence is CASSLAPGRVANYGYTF. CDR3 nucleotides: TGTGCCAGCAGTTTGGCCCCTGGCAGGGTGGCTAACTATGGCTACACCTTC.

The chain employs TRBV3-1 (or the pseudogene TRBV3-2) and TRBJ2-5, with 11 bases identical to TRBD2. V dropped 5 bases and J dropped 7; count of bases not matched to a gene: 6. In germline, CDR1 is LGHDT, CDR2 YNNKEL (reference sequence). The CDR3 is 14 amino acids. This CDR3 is CASSTTSGGGTQYF. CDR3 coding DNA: TGTGCCAGCAGCACAACTAGCGGGGGTGGGACCCAGTACTTC.

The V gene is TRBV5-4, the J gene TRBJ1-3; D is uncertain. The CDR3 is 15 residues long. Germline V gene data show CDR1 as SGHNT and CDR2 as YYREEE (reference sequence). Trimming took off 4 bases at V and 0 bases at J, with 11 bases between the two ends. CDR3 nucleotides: TGTGCCAGCAGCCCCACAGTAAGCTCTGGAAACACCATATATTTT. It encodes CASSPTVSSGNTIYF.

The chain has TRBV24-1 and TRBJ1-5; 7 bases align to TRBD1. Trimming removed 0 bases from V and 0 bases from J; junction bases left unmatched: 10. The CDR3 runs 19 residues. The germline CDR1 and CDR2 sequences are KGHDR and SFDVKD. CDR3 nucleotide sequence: TGTGCCACCAGTGATTTGTACGGGACAGCCTATTATAGCAATCAGCCCCAGCATTTT. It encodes CATSDLYGTAYYSNQPQHF.

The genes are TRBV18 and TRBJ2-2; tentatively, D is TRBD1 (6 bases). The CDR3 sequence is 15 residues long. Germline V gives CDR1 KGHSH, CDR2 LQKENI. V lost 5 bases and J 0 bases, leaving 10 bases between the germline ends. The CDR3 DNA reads TGTGCCAGCTCAACTGGACAGCCGAACACCGGGGAGCTGTTTTTT. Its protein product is CASSTGQPNTGELFF.

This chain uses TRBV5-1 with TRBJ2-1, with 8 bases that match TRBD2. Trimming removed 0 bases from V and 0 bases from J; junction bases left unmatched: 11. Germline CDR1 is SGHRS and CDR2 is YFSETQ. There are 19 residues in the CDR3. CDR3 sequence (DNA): TGCGCCAGCAGCTTGGGGTGGTTGGCGGGAGGAAGCTCCTACAATGAGCAGTTCTTC. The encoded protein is CASSLGWLAGGSSYNEQFF. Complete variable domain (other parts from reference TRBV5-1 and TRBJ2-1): KAGVTQTPRYLIKTRGQQVTLSCSPISGHRSVSWYQQTPGQGLQFLFEYFSETQRNKGNFPGRFSGRQFSNSRSEMNVSTLELGDSALYLCASSLGWLAGGSSYNEQFFGPGTRLTVL.

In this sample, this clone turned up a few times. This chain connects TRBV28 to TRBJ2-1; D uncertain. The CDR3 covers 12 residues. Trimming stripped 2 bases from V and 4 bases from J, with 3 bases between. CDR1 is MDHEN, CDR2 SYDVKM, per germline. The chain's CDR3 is CASSLRYNEQFF. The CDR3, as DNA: TGTGCCAGCAGTTTACGTTACAATGAGCAGTTCTTC.

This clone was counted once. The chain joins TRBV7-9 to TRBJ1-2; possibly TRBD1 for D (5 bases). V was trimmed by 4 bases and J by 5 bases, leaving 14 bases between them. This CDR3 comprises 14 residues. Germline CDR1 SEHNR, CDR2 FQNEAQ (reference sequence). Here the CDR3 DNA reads TGTGCCAGCAGCTCCCAGGCCGGGGGGTATGGCTACACCTTC. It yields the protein CASSSQAGGYGYTF. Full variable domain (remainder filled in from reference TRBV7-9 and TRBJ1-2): DTGVSQNPRHKITKRGQNVTFRCDPISEHNRLYWYRQTLGQGPEFLTYFQNEAQLEKSRLLSDRFSAERPKGSFSTLEIQRTEQGDSAMYLCASSSQAGGYGYTFGSGTRLTVV.

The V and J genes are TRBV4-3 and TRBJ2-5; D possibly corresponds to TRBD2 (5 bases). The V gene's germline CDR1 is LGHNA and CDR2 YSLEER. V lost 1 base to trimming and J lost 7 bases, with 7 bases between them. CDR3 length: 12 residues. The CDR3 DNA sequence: TGCGCCAGCAGCCAAGGGGCGGGGACCCAGTACTTC. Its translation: CASSQGAGTQYF.

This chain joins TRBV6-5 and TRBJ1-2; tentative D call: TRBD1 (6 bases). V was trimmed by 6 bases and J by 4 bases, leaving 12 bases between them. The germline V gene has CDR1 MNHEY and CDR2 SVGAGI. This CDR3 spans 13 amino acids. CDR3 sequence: CASSRGGFYGYTF. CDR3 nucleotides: TGTGCCAGCAGCAGAGGGGGTTTCTATGGCTACACCTTC.

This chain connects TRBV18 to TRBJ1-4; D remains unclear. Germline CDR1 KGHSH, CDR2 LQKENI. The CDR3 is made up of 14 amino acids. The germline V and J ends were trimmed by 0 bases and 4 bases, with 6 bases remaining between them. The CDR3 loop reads CASSPPTVNEKLFF. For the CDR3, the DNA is TGTGCCAGCTCACCACCCACAGTTAATGAAAAACTGTTTTTT.

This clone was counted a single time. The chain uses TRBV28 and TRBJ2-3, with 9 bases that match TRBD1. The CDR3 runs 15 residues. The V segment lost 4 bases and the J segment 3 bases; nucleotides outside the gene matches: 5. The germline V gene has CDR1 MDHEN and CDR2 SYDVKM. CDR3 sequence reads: CASSSKGQGTDTQYF. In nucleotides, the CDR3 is TGTGCCAGCAGTTCCAAGGGACAGGGAACAGATACGCAGTATTTT.